This TCR beta chain was captured by sequencing in a study of T cell changes during pregnancy in multiple sclerosis (dated by TCRdb to the late 2010s). With regard to the full study: In women with multiple sclerosis, the researchers looked at how the T cell repertoire shifted as pregnancy progressed.

Worth noting for this clone: Its antigen remains undetermined. No qualities accompany the bases; no much larger clone lies one base away. This CDR3 is also generated by other DNA sequences in the sample.

The library was produced with the immunoSEQ multiplex PCR assay. The immuneACCESS repertoire file appears here via TCRdb, limited to in-frame rearrangements. These files lack a portion of the clones; in checked studies, under half of the deficit traces to unresolved V genes, and the cause of the others is not known. This sample comprises about 36,000 clones, about nine tenths of them detected only once. The ten most abundant clones make up about 11% of the sample. V loses 3 bases of germline sequence and J loses 1 base, and the interval between the two ends is 6 bases. The germline V gene encodes CDR1 MNHEY and CDR2 SMNVEV (reference sequence). The CDR3 measures 13 amino acids from cysteine to phenylalanine. Of the read, only the CDR3 DNA is kept; its 39 bases are in frame from base 1.

The receptor chain draws on TRBV27 and TRBJ1-1, with the D segment identity uncertain. This specimen consisted of CD8+ T cells from peripheral blood mononuclear cells, obtained in the third trimester of pregnancy. The receptor was isolated from a female donor with multiple sclerosis, enrolled in a pregnancy study. The CDR3 region has the sequence CASSLAWNTEAFF. The nucleotide sequence reads as follows: TGTGCCAGCAGTTTGGCCTGGAACACTGAAGCTTTCTTT.